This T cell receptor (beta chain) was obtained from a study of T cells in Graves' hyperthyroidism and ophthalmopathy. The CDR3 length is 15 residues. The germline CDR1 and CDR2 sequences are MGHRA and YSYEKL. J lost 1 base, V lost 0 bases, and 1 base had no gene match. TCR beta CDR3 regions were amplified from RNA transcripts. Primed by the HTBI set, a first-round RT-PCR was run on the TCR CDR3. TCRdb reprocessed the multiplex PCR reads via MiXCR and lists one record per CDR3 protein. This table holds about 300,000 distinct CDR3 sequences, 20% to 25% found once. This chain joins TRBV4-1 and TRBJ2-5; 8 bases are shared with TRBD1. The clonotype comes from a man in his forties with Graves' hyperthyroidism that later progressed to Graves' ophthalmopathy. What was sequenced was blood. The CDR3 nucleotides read TGCGCCAGCAGCCAAGAAGGGACAGGCCAAGAGACCCAGTACTTC. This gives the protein CASSQEGTGQETQYF.